The 17 T cell receptor beta chains given below trace back to one sample, sequenced in a study of CD8 T cells in Susac syndrome. Random hexamers were used to reverse transcribe roughly 0.5 to 1 ug of RNA. TCRdb re-derived calls from the immunoSEQ multiplex PCR reads in MiXCR, one entry per CDR3 protein. The table lists around 190,000 distinct CDR3 sequences, about 95% of them singletons. The sequenced material came from CD4+ T cells from PBMCs. All receptors derive from a human donor in good health.

J is TRBJ2-1 and V is TRBV4-3, with D perhaps TRBD1 (5 bases). The CDR3 has 15 residues. V was trimmed by 0 bases and J by 9 bases, leaving 15 bases between them. Germline assignment: CDR1 LGHNA and CDR2 YSLEER. The CDR3 region is CASSQDPGRDGEQFF. The CDR3 DNA follows: TGCGCCAGCAGCCAAGATCCGGGCAGGGATGGTGAGCAGTTCTTC.

The chain uses TRBV7-9 and TRBJ1-4; D perhaps matches TRBD1 (6 bases). This CDR3 is built from 12 residues. Per the germline V gene, CDR1 is SEHNR and CDR2 is FQNEAQ (reference sequence). V dropped 5 bases and J dropped 10 bases, with 11 bases sitting between them. CDR3: CASSAEQGKLFF. The CDR3 bases are TGTGCCAGCAGCGCAGAACAGGGAAAACTGTTTTTT.

This chain connects TRBV6-6 to TRBJ2-3, with no clear D. Germline V CDR1 and CDR2: MNHNY, SVGAGI (reference sequence). Deletions cut 6 bases from V and 4 bases from J, with 8 bases between. This CDR3 has 12 residues. Here the CDR3 reads CASSWTPDTQYF. The CDR3 DNA follows: TGTGCCAGCAGCTGGACCCCAGATACGCAGTATTTT.

The chain couples TRBV3-1 to TRBJ2-5; 9 bases are shared with TRBD2. This CDR3 is 16 amino acids long. V trimming: 3 bases; J trimming: 4 bases; junction bases outside the gene matches: 9. CDR1 is LGHDT, CDR2 YNNKEL, per germline (reference sequence). CDR3 amino acids: CASSQALGLAGETQYF. The CDR3 region has the DNA TGTGCCAGCAGCCAGGCCTTGGGACTAGCTGGAGAGACCCAGTACTTC.

The rearrangement uses TRBV27 and TRBJ2-5, with TRBD2 as a possible D gene (6 bases). This CDR3 contains 14 residues. From germline, CDR1 is MNHEY and CDR2 SMNVEV (reference sequence). V lost 5 bases to trimming and J lost 5 bases, with 15 bases between them. As DNA, the CDR3 is TGTGCCAGCAGTCCCCTAGGGAGGAGGGAGACCCAGTACTTC. It translates to CASSPLGRRETQYF.

The chain has TRBV20-1 and TRBJ2-1; D not resolved. Germline V gene data show CDR1 as DFQATT and CDR2 as SNEGSKA (reference sequence). This CDR3 contains 18 residues. The germline V and J ends were trimmed by 5 bases and 0 bases, with 23 bases remaining between them. CDR3 in amino acids: CSAPRSEAQVSSYNEQFF. Written as DNA, the CDR3 is TGCAGTGCTCCCCGTTCTGAAGCGCAGGTCTCCTCCTACAATGAGCAGTTCTTC.

The J gene is TRBJ1-3, the V gene TRBV12-3 or TRBV12-4, with D unclear. V was clipped by 3 bases and J by 0 bases, with 3 bases between them. The CDR3 sequence is 13 residues long. CDR3: CASSLGSGNTIYF. The CDR3 DNA is TGTGCCAGCAGTTTGGGCTCTGGAAACACCATATATTTT.

This chain joins TRBV15 and TRBJ2-7; 10 bases are a match to TRBD1. Germline V gene data show CDR1 as LNHNV and CDR2 as YYDKDF (reference sequence). The trim removed 5 bases at V and 2 bases at J, leaving 6 bases unmatched. The CDR3 has 15 residues. The CDR3 DNA is TGTGCCACCAGCGGAGGGACAGGGGCAGCCTACGAGCAGTACTTC. Its protein is CATSGGTGAAYEQYF.

The rearrangement links TRBV12-3 or TRBV12-4 to TRBJ2-3, with D perhaps matching TRBD1 (6 bases). CDR3 size: 16 residues. The V end was cut by 6 bases, the J end by 4 bases, with 20 bases between. CDR3 sequence reads: CASRGDTRGGADTQYF. For the CDR3, the DNA is TGTGCCAGCAGGGGGGACACTCGAGGTGGGGCAGATACGCAGTATTTT.

Comment on this clonotype: An end of the junction does not agree with germline; a read error may underlie this. The gene calls are TRBV5-1 and TRBJ2-1; D is ambiguous. The CDR3 is 13 amino acids. Germline V CDR1 and CDR2: SGHRS, YFSETQ. The CDR3 sequence is CASSLAVSVPSIF. DNA of the CDR3: TGCGCCAGCAGCTTGGCAGTCTCCGTCCCCTCAATCTTC.

J is TRBJ2-7 and V is TRBV6-6, with D perhaps being TRBD1 or TRBD2 (5 bases each). Per germline, CDR1 MNHNY and CDR2 SVGAGI (reference sequence). The CDR3 runs to 12 residues. The V end lost 6 bases, the J end lost 9 bases, and 15 bases lay between the germline ends. This CDR3 reads CASSRETGGQYF. CDR3 sequence (DNA): TGTGCCAGCAGCCGGGAAACTGGGGGGCAGTACTTC.

The chain uses TRBV7-2 and TRBJ1-6, with 7 bases lining up with TRBD1. CDR1 and CDR2 from the germline V gene are SGHTA and FQGNSA. The CDR3 spans 16 residues. Trimming took 4 bases from V and 2 from J; bases not matched to a gene: 5. CDR3 loop: CASSSEGTAYNSPLHF. The CDR3 DNA reads as TGTGCCAGCAGCTCTGAAGGGACAGCCTATAATTCACCCCTCCACTTT. Full variable domain (missing parts from reference TRBV7-2 and TRBJ1-6): GAGVSQSPSNKVTEKGKDVELRCDPISGHTALYWYRQSLGQGLEFLIYFQGNSAPDKSGLPSDRFSAERTGGSVSTLTIQRTQQEDSAVYLCASSSEGTAYNSPLHFGNGTRLTVT.

V and J are TRBV29-1 and TRBJ2-5; TRBD1 matches at 7 bases. The CDR3 runs to 17 residues. After removal of 0 bases from V and 4 bases from J, the junction contained 14 bases not matched to a gene. CDR1 is SQVTM, CDR2 ANQGSEA, per germline. For the CDR3, the DNA is TGCAGCGTTGAAGATCGGTATACACAGGGGATTCGAGAGACCCAGTACTTC. This translates into CSVEDRYTQGIRETQYF.

J is TRBJ1-2 and V is TRBV5-1; TRBD1 might be the D (6 bases). V was clipped by 0 bases and J by 3 bases, with 9 bases between them. The length of the CDR3 is 14 residues. Germline-derived CDR1 and CDR2 are SGHRS and YFSETQ. CDR3 residues: CASSLEDSYYGYTF. The CDR3 coding sequence is TGCGCCAGCAGCTTGGAGGACAGCTACTATGGCTACACCTTC. Using reference TRBV5-1 and TRBJ1-2 for the parts outside the CDR3, the full variable domain is KAGVTQTPRYLIKTRGQQVTLSCSPISGHRSVSWYQQTPGQGLQFLFEYFSETQRNKGNFPGRFSGRQFSNSRSEMNVSTLELGDSALYLCASSLEDSYYGYTFGSGTRLTVV.

The gene calls are TRBV29-1 and TRBJ1-5; possibly TRBD1 for D (5 bases). Trimming pared 4 bases from V and 5 bases from J, leaving 15 bases between. The germline V gene has CDR1 SQVTM and CDR2 ANQGSEA. The CDR3 runs to 14 residues. The CDR3 is CSVVVQDPYQPQHF. CDR3 coding DNA: TGCAGCGTTGTGGTACAGGACCCCTATCAGCCCCAGCATTTT.

The chain has TRBV5-1 and TRBJ1-4, with a possible D match to TRBD1 (5 bases). The CDR3 has 14 residues. Germline V gene sequence: CDR1 SGHRS, CDR2 YFSETQ. Trimming removed 3 bases from V and 8 bases from J, with 14 bases in between. CDR3 coding DNA: TGCGCCAGCAGCTCGGGACCCGACGGGGAAAAACTGTTTTTT. Amino acids: CASSSGPDGEKLFF.

The rearrangement joins TRBV7-8 to TRBJ2-7; perhaps TRBD2 as D (5 bases). CDR3 size: 15 residues. Germline V CDR1 and CDR2: SGHVS, FQNEAQ. Trimming took 1 base from V and 0 from J, leaving 10 bases between them. The CDR3 DNA reads TGTGCCAGCAGCTTAGGGACTGTAAGCTCCTACGAGCAGTACGTC. Its translation: CASSLGTVSSYEQYV.